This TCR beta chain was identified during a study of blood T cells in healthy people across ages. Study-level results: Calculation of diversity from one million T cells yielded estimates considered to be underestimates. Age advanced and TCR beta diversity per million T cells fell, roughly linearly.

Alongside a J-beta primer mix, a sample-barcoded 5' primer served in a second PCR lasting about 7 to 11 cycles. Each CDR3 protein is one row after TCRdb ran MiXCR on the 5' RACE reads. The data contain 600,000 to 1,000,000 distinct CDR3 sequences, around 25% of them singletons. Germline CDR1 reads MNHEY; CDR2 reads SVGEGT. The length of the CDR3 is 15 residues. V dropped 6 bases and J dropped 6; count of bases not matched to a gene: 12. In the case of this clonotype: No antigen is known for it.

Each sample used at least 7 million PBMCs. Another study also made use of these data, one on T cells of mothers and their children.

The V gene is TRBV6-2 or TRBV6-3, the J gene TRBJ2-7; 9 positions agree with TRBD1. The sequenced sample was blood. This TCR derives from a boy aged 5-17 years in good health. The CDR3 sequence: CASRKQGQGSGEQYF. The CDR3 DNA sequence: TGTGCCAGCAGAAAACAAGGACAGGGGTCGGGCGAGCAGTACTTC.